This T cell receptor (beta chain) was sequenced for a study of T cell repertoires in cytomegalovirus infection (dated by TCRdb to the late 2010s). General notes on the study: The HLA type of each donor mattered for the analysis, because public TCR beta signatures pointed to carriage of CMV infection along with the matching HLA type. Study-level results and caveats: The ex vivo response was dominated by HLA-C-restricted CMV-specific TCR beta clonotypes, which also provided the single most frequent clonotype in two of eight donors. In both this cohort and an independent roughly 350-donor cohort, the cumulative frequency of public TCR beta family members distinguished carriers of CMV infection plus the relevant HLA type.

The run used an Illumina HiSeq 1500. TCRdb's own reprocessing of the public reads used fastp at Q25 and MiXCR and kept productive beta chains. Under each unique CDR3 protein, matching rows form one entry showing the most common genes and DNA. This sample has about 190,000 distinct CDR3 sequences in its table, and about a tenth of those were observed once. Approximately 4.2% of the sample is taken by the ten largest. The CDR3 runs 18 amino acids, cysteine and phenylalanine included. The retained sequence is limited to the CDR3, 54 bases, with the frame set at the first base. Per the germline V gene, MNHEY is the CDR1 and SVGEGT is the CDR2. From V the trimming removes 2 bases and from J it removes 5 bases, while the gene matches leave 17 bases of the junction unaccounted for. The table lists this clonotype with many counts. It has no known antigen specificity. No much larger clone is present one base from it, and per-base qualities are unavailable.

The source of this sequence is a human donor in good health (CMV status not recorded). Some clones in this sample may be carry-over from other donors' samples. Recombination connected TRBV6-2 or TRBV6-3 to TRBJ2-5; TRBD2 agrees with 7 junctional bases. Sequenced material: PBMCs. The CDR3 reads as follows: CASSYLGLETSGTETQYF. The bases read TGTGCCAGCAGTTACCTCGGACTAGAAACTTCCGGCACGGAGACCCAGTACTTC.